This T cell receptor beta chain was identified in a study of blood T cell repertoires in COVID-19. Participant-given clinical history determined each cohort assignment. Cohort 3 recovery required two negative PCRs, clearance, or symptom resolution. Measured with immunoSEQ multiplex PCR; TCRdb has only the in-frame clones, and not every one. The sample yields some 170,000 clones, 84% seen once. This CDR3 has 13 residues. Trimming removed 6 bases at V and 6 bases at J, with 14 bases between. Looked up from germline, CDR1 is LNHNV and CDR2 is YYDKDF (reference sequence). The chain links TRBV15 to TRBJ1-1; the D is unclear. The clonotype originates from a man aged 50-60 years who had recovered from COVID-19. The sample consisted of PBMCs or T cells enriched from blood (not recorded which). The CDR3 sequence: CATRLAGGAEAFF. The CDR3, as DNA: TGTGCCACCAGACTGGCCGGCGGCGCTGAAGCTTTCTTT.